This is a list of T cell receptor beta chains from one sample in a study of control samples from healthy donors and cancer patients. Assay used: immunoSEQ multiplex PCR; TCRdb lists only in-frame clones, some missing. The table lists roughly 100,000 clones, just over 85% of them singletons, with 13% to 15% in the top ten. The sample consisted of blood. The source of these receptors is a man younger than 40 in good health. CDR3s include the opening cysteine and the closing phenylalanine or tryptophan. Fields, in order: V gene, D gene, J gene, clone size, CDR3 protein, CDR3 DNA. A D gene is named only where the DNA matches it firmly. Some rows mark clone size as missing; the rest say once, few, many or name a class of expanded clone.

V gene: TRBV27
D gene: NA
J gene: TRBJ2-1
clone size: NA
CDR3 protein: CASGGRERLPEQFF
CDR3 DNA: TGTGCCAGCGGGGGGCGGGAGCGCTTGCCGGAGCAGTTCTTC

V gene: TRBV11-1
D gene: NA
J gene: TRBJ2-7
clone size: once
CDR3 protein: CASSSGHRTNSYEQYF
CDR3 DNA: TGTGCCAGCAGCTCGGGACACAGGACGAACTCCTACGAGCAGTACTTC

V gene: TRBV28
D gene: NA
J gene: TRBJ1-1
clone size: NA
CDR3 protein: CASTSLGSDTEAFF
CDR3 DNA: TGTGCCAGCACCTCCCTCGGGTCGGACACTGAAGCTTTCTTT

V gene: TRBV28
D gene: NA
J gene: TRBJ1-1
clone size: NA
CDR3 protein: CASGNYAEAFF
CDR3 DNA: TGTGCCAGCGGGAACTACGCTGAAGCTTTCTTT

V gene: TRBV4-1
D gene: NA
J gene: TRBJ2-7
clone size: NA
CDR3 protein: CASSQDTGEVDEQYF
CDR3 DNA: TGCGCCAGCAGCCAAGATACGGGAGAAGTTGACGAGCAGTACTTC

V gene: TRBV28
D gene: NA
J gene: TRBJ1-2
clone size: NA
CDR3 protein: CASGGQGLYGYTF
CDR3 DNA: TGTGCCAGCGGGGGGCAAGGTCTCTATGGCTACACCTTC

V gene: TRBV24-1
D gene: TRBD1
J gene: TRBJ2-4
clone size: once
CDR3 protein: CATSDPMDRTDIQYF
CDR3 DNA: TGTGCCACCAGTGACCCTATGGACAGGACGGACATTCAGTACTTC

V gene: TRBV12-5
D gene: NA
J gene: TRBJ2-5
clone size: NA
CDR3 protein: CASGDGGLETQYF
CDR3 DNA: TGTGCTAGTGGGGACGGTGGCTTAGAGACCCAGTACTTC

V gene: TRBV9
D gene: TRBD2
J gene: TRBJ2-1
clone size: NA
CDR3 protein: CASSVGQLAGALEQFF
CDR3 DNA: TGTGCCAGCAGCGTAGGTCAACTAGCGGGAGCACTTGAGCAGTTCTTC

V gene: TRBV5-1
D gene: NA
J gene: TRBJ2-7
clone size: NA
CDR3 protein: CASSLEDRQAYEQYF
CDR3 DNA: TGCGCCAGCAGCTTGGAAGACAGGCAAGCTTACGAGCAGTACTTC

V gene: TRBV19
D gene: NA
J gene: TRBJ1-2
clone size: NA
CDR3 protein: CASSIPGANYGYTF
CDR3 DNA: TGTGCCAGTAGTATCCCGGGTGCTAACTATGGCTACACCTTC

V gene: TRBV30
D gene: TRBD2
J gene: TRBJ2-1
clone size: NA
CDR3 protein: CAWSVQAGAPNEQFF
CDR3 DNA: TGTGCCTGGAGTGTACAAGCGGGAGCCCCCAATGAGCAGTTCTTC